Listed here are 30 T cell receptor beta chains from one sample, sequenced in a study of blood T cells in healthy people across ages. Primed by a sample-barcoded 5' primer and a J-beta primer mix, a second PCR proceeded for roughly 7 to 11 cycles. TCRdb re-called the 5' RACE reads with MiXCR, one entry per CDR3 protein. The table lists about 780,000 distinct CDR3 sequences, 46% of them singletons. Sequencing was performed on blood. The receptors derive from a man older than 75 in good health.

In this sample, this clonotype turned up once. This sequence joins TRBV11-3 and TRBJ2-3; D possibly corresponds to TRBD1 (6 bases). The germline CDR1 and CDR2 sequences are SGHNT and YENEEA. Deletions cut 5 bases from V and 0 bases from J, with 12 bases between. The CDR3 loop spans 15 amino acids. The CDR3 DNA follows: TGTGCCAGCAGCGGTACCAGGGGTAGCACAGATACGCAGTATTTT. This sequence encodes CASSGTRGSTDTQYF. Combining the CDR3 with reference TRBV11-3 and TRBJ2-3 gives the whole variable domain EAGVVQSPRYKIIEKKQPVAFWCNPISGHNTLYWYLQNLGQGPELLIRYENEEAVDDSQLPKDRFSAERLKGVDSTLKIQPAELGDSAVYLCASSGTRGSTDTQYFGPGTRLTVL.

This sequence joins TRBV4-2 and TRBJ2-5, with 9 bases aligning to TRBD2. The germline V gene has CDR1 LGHNA and CDR2 YNFKEQ. The CDR3 runs to 16 residues. Trimming at V came to 5 bases and at J to 11 bases, leaving 18 bases not matched to a gene. CDR3 nucleotides: TGTGCCAGCAGCAACTTAGCGGGGGACGCCTACAATGAGCAGTACTTC. It is translated as CASSNLAGDAYNEQYF.

The J gene is TRBJ1-2, the V gene TRBV20-1; D call uncertain. Looked up from germline, CDR1 is DFQATT and CDR2 is SNEGSKA (reference sequence). The CDR3 length is 12 residues. V was clipped by 0 bases and J by 7 bases, with 9 bases between them. CDR3 nucleotide sequence: TGCAGTGCTAGAGAAGAAGGGTCTGGCTACACCTTC. Translated, it gives CSAREEGSGYTF.

The chain couples TRBV18 to TRBJ2-5; D is undetermined. CDR1 is KGHSH and CDR2 is LQKENI in the germline V gene. The CDR3 covers 14 residues. The ends were cut back, 1 base at V and 2 bases at J, with 8 bases in the middle. The DNA of the CDR3 is TGTGCCAGCTCACCACAATCCCCACAAGAGACCCAGTACTTC. This sequence encodes CASSPQSPQETQYF.

This clonotype was detected a few times. This chain uses TRBV7-9 with TRBJ1-4; 7 bases match TRBD1. The CDR3 is 16 residues long. CDR1 SEHNR and CDR2 FQNEAQ come from the germline V gene (reference sequence). V dropped 5 bases and J dropped 5; count of bases not matched to a gene: 11. The CDR3 DNA reads as TGTGCCAGCAGCCCAGGGACAGCGAGAATAAATGAAAAACTGTTTTTT. Translation gives CASSPGTARINEKLFF.

This clonotype was detected many times. V gene TRBV29-1 combines with J gene TRBJ1-5; D not resolved. CDR3 size: 15 residues. The germline CDR1 and CDR2 sequences are SQVTM and ANQGSEA. Trimming pared 4 bases from V and 1 base from J, leaving 14 bases between. The CDR3 DNA sequence: TGCAGCGTTGCTCGGGGAGTAGGAAGCAATCAGCCCCAGCATTTT. This gives the protein CSVARGVGSNQPQHF.

The rearrangement uses TRBV7-3 and TRBJ2-7; D possibly corresponds to TRBD2 (6 bases). Trimming left V 2 bases short and J 3 bases short, with 14 bases between. Germline CDR1 and CDR2: SGHTA and FQGTGA. CDR3 length: 15 amino acids. The CDR3 protein is CASSLGGLANYEQYF. The DNA of the CDR3 is TGTGCCAGCAGCTTAGGTGGTCTAGCGAACTACGAGCAGTACTTC.

This clonotype was seen more than once but under ten times. The chain couples TRBV24-1 to TRBJ2-3, with 7 bases that match TRBD2. Germline CDR1 and CDR2: KGHDR and SFDVKD. This CDR3 has 16 amino acids. The V gene end was trimmed by 5 bases and the J gene end by 6 bases; junction bases not matched to a gene: 13. DNA of the CDR3: TGTGCCACCAGTGGCGGGGCGGGAGCGTTCCCCGATACGCAGTATTTT. Protein sequence: CATSGGAGAFPDTQYF.

The V gene is TRBV7-2, the J gene TRBJ2-4; 16 bases map to TRBD2. The CDR3 has 15 residues. Germline CDR1 reads SGHTA; CDR2 reads FQGNSA. V shed 5 bases, J shed 13 bases, and the junction held 8 bases outside the gene matches. CDR3 DNA: TGTGCCAGCAGCCGTGGGACTAGCGGGAGGGCCGCGCAGTACTTC. Translation gives CASSRGTSGRAAQYF. Full variable domain (outside the CDR3, taken from reference TRBV7-2 and TRBJ2-4): GAGVSQSPSNKVTEKGKDVELRCDPISGHTALYWYRQSLGQGLEFLIYFQGNSAPDKSGLPSDRFSAERTGGSVSTLTIQRTQQEDSAVYLCASSRGTSGRAAQYFGAGTRLSVL.

The chain combines TRBV7-9 with TRBJ2-7; unclear D gene. Between the trimmed V and J ends, which lost 0 bases and 4 bases, there was a span of 10 bases. Germline V lookup: CDR1 SEHNR, CDR2 FQNEAQ (reference sequence). The CDR3 totals 14 residues. CDR3 protein: CASSLAGNSYEQYF. As DNA, the CDR3 is TGTGCCAGCAGCTTAGCGGGGAATTCGTACGAGCAGTACTTC.

This clonotype has a count of ten or more. V gene TRBV20-1 combines with J gene TRBJ1-2, with D perhaps matching TRBD1 (5 bases). This CDR3 spans 16 amino acids. Deletions cut 5 bases from V and 7 bases from J, with 26 bases between. Germline V gene data show CDR1 as DFQATT and CDR2 as SNEGSKA (reference sequence). The CDR3: CSASPPGRASEGGYTF. The CDR3 bases are TGCAGTGCTTCCCCCCCGGGACGGGCTTCTGAAGGTGGCTACACCTTC.

Notes on this clonotype: Germline is not matched at one junction end, which may reflect a read error. This chain uses TRBV20-1 with TRBJ2-1; D gene ambiguous. The length of the CDR3 is 13 residues. Looked up from germline, CDR1 is DFQATT and CDR2 is SNEGSKA (reference sequence). DNA of the CDR3: TGCAGCGCTAGAATTGGGAATCGGAATGAGCAGTTCTTC. Protein sequence: CSARIGNRNEQFF.

This sequence joins TRBV7-3 and TRBJ1-2, with TRBD1 identical over 10 bases. The CDR3 sequence is 17 residues long. Germline values: CDR1 SGHTA, CDR2 FQGTGA. V trimming: 5 bases; J trimming: 0 bases; junction bases outside the gene matches: 9. CDR3 in amino acids: CASSLTSGTGANYGYTF. Here the CDR3 DNA reads TGTGCCAGCAGCCTCACCTCAGGGACAGGGGCTAACTATGGCTACACCTTC. Full variable domain (rest looked up from reference TRBV7-3 and TRBJ1-2): GAGVSQTPSNKVTEKGKYVELRCDPISGHTALYWYRQSLGQGPEFLIYFQGTGAADDSGLPNDRFFAVRPEGSVSTLKIQRTERGDSAVYLCASSLTSGTGANYGYTFGSGTRLTVV.

This clonotype appeared a few times. The chain joins TRBV29-1 to TRBJ2-1, with D perhaps matching TRBD1 or TRBD2 (6 bases each). The end of the DNA aligns better with TRBJ2-7, so the J call may be wrong. CDR3 length: 14 residues. CDR1 is SQVTM and CDR2 is ANQGSEA in the germline V gene. DNA for the CDR3: TGCAGCGTTAGGGGGGAACTGACCTACAATGAGCAGTACTTC. It yields the protein CSVRGELTYNEQYF.

The CDR3 sequence is CAISERDKEYGYTF. In DNA, the CDR3 is TGTGCCATCAGTGAAAGGGACAAGGAATATGGCTACACCTTC. V and J are TRBV10-3 and TRBJ1-2; TRBD1 is a possible D gene (6 bases). The CDR3 has 14 residues. Germline CDR1 is ENHRY and CDR2 is SYGVKD. Deletions cut 3 bases from V and 5 bases from J, with 13 bases between.

The genes are TRBV20-1 and TRBJ2-3; perhaps TRBD2 as D (6 bases). CDR3 size: 13 residues. Germline lookup yields CDR1 DFQATT and CDR2 SNEGSKA (reference sequence). V was pared by 7 bases and J by 2 bases, with 13 bases between. The CDR3 DNA is TGCAGTGTCGGGGGATCGTCCACAGATACGCAGTATTTT. Translating it yields CSVGGSSTDTQYF.

J is TRBJ1-4 and V is TRBV21-1; TRBD1, as called in the table, went unchecked against the DNA. TRBV21-1 is assigned pseudogene status. CDR3 length: 15 amino acids. The CDR3 protein is CASSKCQGWNEKLFF. CDR3 nucleotides: TGTGCCAGCAGCAAATGCCAGGGTTGGAATGAAAAACTGTTTTTT.

Only a few counts were recorded for this clonotype. The chain carries TRBV29-1 and TRBJ2-3, with D perhaps matching TRBD2 (6 bases). Per the germline V gene, CDR1 is SQVTM and CDR2 is ANQGSEA. The CDR3 runs to 16 residues. V gave up 2 bases and J gave up 2 bases, with 17 bases separating them. CDR3 sequence: CSVEYQGGGATDTQYF. The CDR3 bases are TGCAGCGTTGAATACCAGGGAGGCGGGGCCACAGATACGCAGTATTTT.

The table lists this clonotype with a few counts. CDR3 sequence: CASSTEQGRYNEQFF. CDR3 nucleotide sequence: TGTGCCAGCAGTACTGAACAGGGGCGGTACAATGAGCAGTTCTTC. V is TRBV11-1 and J is TRBJ2-1; 7 bases are a match to TRBD1. Germline V gene data show CDR1 as SGHAT and CDR2 as FQDESV (reference sequence). J lost 4 bases, V lost 6 bases, and 9 bases had no gene match. This CDR3 is 15 amino acids long.

The CDR3 nucleotides read TGCAGCGTTGAATCGGGCCAGGGGTCTACAGATACGCAGTATTTT. It is translated as CSVESGQGSTDTQYF. The rearrangement links TRBV29-1 to TRBJ2-3, with D possibly TRBD1 on 6 matching bases. The CDR3 runs to 15 residues. Trimming pared 2 bases from V and 3 bases from J, leaving 15 bases between. Germline V gene sequence: CDR1 SQVTM, CDR2 ANQGSEA.

This clonotype was counted a few times. The chain is built from TRBV7-2 and TRBJ1-2, with D unresolved. CDR3 length equals 14 residues. Trimming cost V 5 bases and J 7 bases, with 17 bases left between them. Per germline, CDR1 SGHTA and CDR2 FQGNSA. CDR3 residues: CASSPHKEKGGYTF. CDR3 DNA: TGTGCCAGCAGCCCCCACAAGGAGAAGGGTGGCTACACCTTC. The complete variable domain, with remaining parts taken from reference TRBV7-2 and TRBJ1-2, reads GAGVSQSPSNKVTEKGKDVELRCDPISGHTALYWYRQSLGQGLEFLIYFQGNSAPDKSGLPSDRFSAERTGGSVSTLTIQRTQQEDSAVYLCASSPHKEKGGYTFGSGTRLTVV.

This chain uses TRBV29-1 with TRBJ2-7, with a possible D match to TRBD2 (6 bases). CDR3 length: 12 residues. Germline loops: CDR1 SQVTM, CDR2 ANQGSEA. V was shortened by 6 bases and J by 5 bases, with 14 bases between the two germline ends. CDR3 bases: TGCAGCGTCCTGGAGGGGTACCACGAGCAGTACTTC. It codes for CSVLEGYHEQYF.

The rearrangement uses TRBV5-6 and TRBJ2-5, with TRBD2 identical over 12 bases. The germline V gene encodes CDR1 SGHDT and CDR2 YYEEEE. The trim removed 4 bases at V and 4 bases at J, leaving 5 bases unmatched. The CDR3 has 15 residues. This chain's CDR3 is CASSRLAGEVETQYF. CDR3 in DNA: TGTGCCAGCAGCCGACTAGCGGGAGAAGTAGAGACCCAGTACTTC.

The chain recombines TRBV24-1 with TRBJ2-7, with D perhaps TRBD2 (6 bases). The germline gives CDR1 KGHDR, CDR2 SFDVKD. The CDR3 runs to 13 residues. V was pared by 2 bases and J by 5 bases, with 9 bases between. Here the CDR3 DNA reads TGTGCCACCAGTGATTGGCGGGGTGACGAGCAGTACTTC. Protein: CATSDWRGDEQYF.

Worth noting for this clonotype: One end of the junction is discordant with germline, which a read error may explain. This chain connects TRBV7-2 to TRBJ1-2; no definite D call. The germline gives CDR1 SGHTA, CDR2 FQGNSA. This CDR3 is built from 13 residues. The CDR3 sequence: CTRSLGTNYGYTF. The CDR3 DNA sequence: TGTACCAGGAGCTTAGGAACAAACTATGGCTACACCTTC. Using reference TRBV7-2 and TRBJ1-2 for the parts outside the CDR3, the full variable domain is GAGVSQSPSNKVTEKGKDVELRCDPISGHTALYWYRQSLGQGLEFLIYFQGNSAPDKSGLPSDRFSAERTGGSVSTLTIQRTQQEDSAVYLCTRSLGTNYGYTFGSGTRLTVV.

The V call is TRBV25-1, the J call TRBJ2-3; D is unresolved. The CDR3 covers 14 residues. The V gene lost 4 bases and the J gene lost 1 base, with 9 bases spanning the gap. The germline V gene encodes CDR1 MGHDK and CDR2 SYGVNS. The CDR3 sequence is CASSGNEGTDTQYF. The CDR3 DNA follows: TGTGCCAGCAGTGGGAATGAGGGCACAGATACGCAGTATTTT. Full variable domain (missing parts from reference TRBV25-1 and TRBJ2-3): EADIYQTPRYLVIGTGKKITLECSQTMGHDKMYWYQQDPGMELHLIHYSYGVNSTEKGDLSSESTVSRIRTEHFPLTLESARPSHTSQYLCASSGNEGTDTQYFGPGTRLTVL.

This clonotype was seen many times. V is TRBV20-1 and J is TRBJ2-1; 8 bases agree with TRBD2. Trimming cost V 3 bases and J 0 bases; bases outside gene matches: 1. The CDR3 spans 14 residues. Germline assignment: CDR1 DFQATT and CDR2 SNEGSKA (reference sequence). CDR3 loop: CSARAGGSYNEQFF. The CDR3 DNA is TGCAGTGCTAGGGCGGGAGGCTCCTACAATGAGCAGTTCTTC.

The rearrangement joins TRBV28 to TRBJ1-2, with unresolved D. The V end was cut by 3 bases, the J end by 6 bases, with 2 bases between. Germline V CDR1 and CDR2: MDHEN, SYDVKM. The length of the CDR3 is 10 residues. DNA for the CDR3: TGTGCCAGCAGTTTTAATGGCTACACCTTC. Translating gives CASSFNGYTF.

This clonotype appeared many times. The CDR3 region has the DNA TGCGCCAGCAGAATGAGGCCGGGCCAAAATCAGCCCCAGCATTTT. Translation gives CASRMRPGQNQPQHF. The V call is TRBV5-1, the J call TRBJ1-5; D is unclear. V dropped 5 bases and J dropped 4 bases, with 16 bases sitting between them. The CDR3 loop spans 15 amino acids. Germline CDR1 SGHRS, CDR2 YFSETQ. Complete variable domain (other parts from reference TRBV5-1 and TRBJ1-5): KAGVTQTPRYLIKTRGQQVTLSCSPISGHRSVSWYQQTPGQGLQFLFEYFSETQRNKGNFPGRFSGRQFSNSRSEMNVSTLELGDSALYLCASRMRPGQNQPQHFGDGTRLSIL.

This clonotype was recorded many times. V and J are TRBV14 and TRBJ1-2; D may be TRBD1 (5 bases). The CDR3 has 12 residues. Germline lookup yields CDR1 SGHDN and CDR2 FVKESK. Trimming removed 4 bases at V and 8 bases at J, with 11 bases between. The CDR3 reads CASSRGRDGYTF. Written as DNA, the CDR3 is TGTGCCAGCAGCCGAGGCAGGGACGGCTACACCTTC.